These 2 T cell receptor beta chains originate from one sample sequenced in a study of beta chain features in type 1 diabetes. The study, taken as a whole, reports: In all four CD4+ subsets, TCRB CDR3 length was significantly, moderately reduced in type 1 diabetes.

Their antigens are not known. Every isolated RNA sample was fully reverse transcribed, so sequencing captured expressed TCRB transcripts. Profiled with immunoSEQ multiplex PCR; TCRdb holds only in-frame clones, not every one. The table lists some 700,000 clones, over 10% of them singletons. The sequenced material came from naive CD4+ T cells from blood. Source of these receptors: a man aged 18 to 29 with type 1 diabetes.

This clone was picked up a small number of times. This rearrangement joins TRBV5-4 to TRBJ2-3; 7 bases align to TRBD2. V lost 4 bases and J lost 4; bases outside the gene matches: 9. This CDR3 is built from 15 residues. In germline, CDR1 is SGHNT, CDR2 YYREEE (reference sequence). CDR3: CASSPQRGSPDTQYF. In DNA, the CDR3 is TGTGCCAGCAGCCCCCAGCGGGGAAGCCCAGATACGCAGTATTTT.

This clone showed up just a few times. CDR3 region: CASSEYGGTNEKLFF. In DNA, the CDR3 is TGTGCCAGCAGTGAATATGGGGGCACTAATGAAAAACTGTTTTTT. The chain combines TRBV25-1 with TRBJ1-4, with D possibly matching TRBD1 (6 bases). V dropped 0 bases and J dropped 2 bases, with 7 bases sitting between them. Germline V gene data show CDR1 as MGHDK and CDR2 as SYGVNS. The CDR3 length is 15 residues.